The next 10 T cell receptor beta chains were all read from a single sample in a study of identical twins. TCRdb used MiXCR to reprocess the 5' RACE reads, holding one entry per CDR3 protein. This sample has approximately 300,000 distinct CDR3 sequences, with more than 8% found just once. This same sample was also taken into another study, of yellow fever vaccine responses in identical twins.

The specimen sequenced was CD8+ T cells sorted from blood. Receptor source: a young woman in good health.

This clonotype was found a few times. The CDR3, as DNA: TGTGCCAGCAGCTCGCTGGACAGGGGTTCCTACGAGCAGTACTTC. It encodes CASSSLDRGSYEQYF. This chain joins TRBV7-2 and TRBJ2-7, with 9 bases fitting TRBD1. Per the germline V gene, CDR1 is SGHTA and CDR2 is FQGNSA. CDR3 length: 15 amino acids. V was pared by 4 bases and J by 1 base, with 5 bases of the junction left unmatched. Complete variable domain (other parts from reference TRBV7-2 and TRBJ2-7): GAGVSQSPSNKVTEKGKDVELRCDPISGHTALYWYRQSLGQGLEFLIYFQGNSAPDKSGLPSDRFSAERTGGSVSTLTIQRTQQEDSAVYLCASSSLDRGSYEQYFGPGTRLTVT.

The V gene is TRBV7-9, the J gene TRBJ2-3, with no clear D. The CDR3 is made up of 14 amino acids. The V end was cut by 1 base, the J end by 2 bases, with 7 bases between. Germline V gives CDR1 SEHNR, CDR2 FQNEAQ (reference sequence). The CDR3 region is CASSLEGNTDTQYF. The CDR3 coding sequence is TGTGCCAGCAGCTTAGAAGGAAACACAGATACGCAGTATTTT.

This clonotype appeared many times. This chain links TRBV7-8 with TRBJ2-1; D is ambiguous. Germline values: CDR1 SGHVS, CDR2 FQNEAQ. The CDR3 spans 19 residues. V gave up 1 base and J gave up 4 bases, with 23 bases separating them. The CDR3, as DNA: TGTGCCAGCAGCTTAGTTCCGGTCTCATCTCGATTAGTTTACAATGAGCAGTTCTTC. Translating gives CASSLVPVSSRLVYNEQFF.

The chain employs TRBV20-1 and TRBJ1-5, with D unclear. Trimming pared 0 bases from V and 3 bases from J, leaving 12 bases between. This CDR3 comprises 15 residues. Per germline, CDR1 DFQATT and CDR2 SNEGSKA (reference sequence). CDR3 DNA sequence: TGCAGTGCTAGAGATTCGGGGAGGTACAATCAGCCCCAGCATTTT. The encoded protein is CSARDSGRYNQPQHF.

This clonotype was counted a few times. The V gene is TRBV2, the J gene TRBJ2-1; D gene ambiguous. CDR3 length equals 12 residues. Germline V gives CDR1 SNHLY, CDR2 FYNNEI. The V gene lost 7 bases and the J gene lost 4 bases, with 8 bases spanning the gap. This chain's CDR3 is CASKDRYNEQFF. The CDR3 DNA reads TGTGCCAGCAAGGACCGGTACAATGAGCAGTTCTTC.

This clonotype was seen only a few times. The chain carries TRBV11-2 and TRBJ2-1; 8 bases map to TRBD2. The CDR3 is 15 residues long. With V trimmed by 5 bases and J by 6 bases, 9 bases remained unmatched. Germline CDR1 SGHAT, CDR2 FQNNGV. The CDR3 loop is CASSPGLAVGNEQFF. The CDR3 DNA follows: TGTGCCAGCAGCCCAGGACTAGCCGTTGGCAATGAGCAGTTCTTC.

This clonotype showed up just a few times. This rearrangement joins TRBV20-1 to TRBJ2-5; TRBD2 aligns across 7 bases. V was pared by 0 bases and J by 4 bases, with 5 bases of the junction left unmatched. This CDR3 comprises 14 residues. Per germline, CDR1 DFQATT and CDR2 SNEGSKA (reference sequence). This chain's CDR3 is CSARDGLGAETQYF. CDR3 DNA sequence: TGCAGTGCTAGAGATGGACTAGGAGCAGAGACCCAGTACTTC.

This clonotype was seen more than once but under ten times. The chain is built from TRBV4-3 and TRBJ2-1; TRBD2 matches 7 bases. V trimming: 4 bases; J trimming: 5 bases; junction bases outside the gene matches: 11. The CDR3 contains 16 residues. Germline CDR1 is LGHNA and CDR2 is YSLEER. DNA of the CDR3: TGCGCCAGCAGCCCTATTGCGGGGAGGGCCAACAATGAGCAGTTCTTC. It yields the protein CASSPIAGRANNEQFF.

The table lists this clonotype with many counts. V usage is TRBV4-1 and J usage is TRBJ2-7; D not resolved. This CDR3 has 14 residues. Trimming pared 1 base from V and 6 bases from J, leaving 13 bases between. Germline assignment: CDR1 MGHRA and CDR2 YSYEKL. CDR3 DNA sequence: TGCGCCAGCAGCCAAGCTACGGTGGAGAGCGAGCAGTACTTC. Amino acid sequence: CASSQATVESEQYF.

Many counts were recorded for this clonotype. The rearrangement uses TRBV29-1 and TRBJ2-1; TRBD2 aligns across 7 bases. CDR1 is SQVTM, CDR2 ANQGSEA, per germline. CDR3 size: 19 residues. Trimming took 0 bases from V and 6 from J; bases not matched to a gene: 20. CDR3 protein: CSVEDSVGGSLMGPNEQFF. For the CDR3, the DNA is TGCAGCGTTGAAGATTCGGTGGGGGGGTCCCTGATGGGCCCCAATGAGCAGTTCTTC.